These 23 T cell receptor beta chains share one sample of origin, sequenced in a study of TIL therapy for anti-PD-1-resistant metastatic lung cancer. Time point meaning: pre-treatment sample, taken before nivolumab and TIL therapy. Tumor tissue came from excised metastases, mostly pleural nodules or supraclavicular lymph nodes. The libraries were made with immunoSEQ v3. Sequenced by immunoSEQ multiplex PCR; TCRdb stores in-frame clones only, minus some. The sample records some 13,000 clones, 66% being singletons. This material consisted of tumor tissue, taken at baseline. The receptors come from a woman aged 30 to 85 with non-small cell lung cancer.

Only a few counts were recorded for this clone. V gene TRBV11-2 combines with J gene TRBJ2-7; weak D call: TRBD2 (5 bases). Germline-derived CDR1 and CDR2 are SGHAT and FQNNGV. Trimming took off 8 bases at V and 0 bases at J, with 17 bases between the two ends. The CDR3 has 15 amino acids. The CDR3 bases are TGTGCCAGCTCTCTAGATGGAGGTCTCTCCTACGAGCAGTACTTC. Residues: CASSLDGGLSYEQYF.

The CDR3 DNA reads as TGTGCCAGCAGTGAAAACAGGGGGCGGACTGAAGCTTTCTTT. This encodes CASSENRGRTEAFF. The chain couples TRBV6-1 to TRBJ1-1; 9 bases align to TRBD1. The germline gives CDR1 MNHNS, CDR2 SASEGT. V was clipped by 2 bases and J by 5 bases; unmatched bases: 3. CDR3 size: 14 residues.

This clone was found a few times. The rearrangement joins TRBV27 to TRBJ2-7; 7 bases match TRBD2. The CDR3 is 12 residues long. The V segment lost 8 bases and the J segment 4 bases; nucleotides outside the gene matches: 5. CDR1 is MNHEY and CDR2 is SMNVEV in the germline V gene (reference sequence). This CDR3 is CASGRAFYEQYF. The CDR3 DNA is TGTGCCAGCGGGAGGGCCTTTTACGAGCAGTACTTC.

This chain links TRBV10-1 with TRBJ1-1; D gene ambiguous. V gave up 4 bases and J gave up 2 bases, with 8 bases separating them. The CDR3 sequence is 13 residues long. CDR1 WNHNN and CDR2 SYGVQD come from the germline V gene (reference sequence). CDR3 in amino acids: CASSAQLNTEAFF. CDR3 sequence (DNA): TGCGCCAGCAGTGCCCAGCTAAACACTGAAGCTTTCTTT.

The V call is TRBV7-3, the J call TRBJ2-3; weak D call: TRBD2 (5 bases). Germline-derived CDR1 and CDR2 are SGHTA and FQGTGA. The ends were cut back, 0 bases at V and 5 bases at J, with 6 bases in the middle. CDR3 size: 13 residues. CDR3 sequence reads: CASSLTEVDTQYF. DNA of the CDR3: TGTGCCAGCAGCTTAACGGAGGTAGATACGCAGTATTTT.

This clone was seen a few times. The chain has TRBV29-1 and TRBJ1-1; D uncertain. The CDR3 is made up of 12 amino acids. Trimming stripped 4 bases from V and 0 bases from J, with 6 bases between. CDR1 and CDR2 from the germline V gene are SQVTM and ANQGSEA. The CDR3 loop is CSVGVLNTEAFF. CDR3 in DNA: TGCAGCGTTGGGGTCCTGAACACTGAAGCTTTCTTT. The whole variable domain, filled in from reference TRBV29-1 and TRBJ1-1, reads SAVISQKPSRDICQRGTSLTIQCQVDSQVTMMFWYRQQPGQSLTLIATANQGSEATYESGFVIDKFPISRPNLTFSTLTVSNMSPEDSSIYLCSVGVLNTEAFFGQGTRLTVV.

The chain is built from TRBV5-6 and TRBJ2-3, with 7 bases that match TRBD2. CDR1 is SGHDT and CDR2 is YYEEEE in the germline V gene. The CDR3 length is 16 residues. V lost 0 bases to trimming and J lost 2 bases; unmatched junction nucleotides: 6. The CDR3 sequence is CASSLVGLADTDTQYF. The CDR3 bases are TGTGCCAGCAGCTTGGTTGGGCTAGCGGACACAGATACGCAGTATTTT.

The gene calls are TRBV6-6 and TRBJ2-7; 8 bases are shared with TRBD1. V lost 5 bases and J lost 6; bases outside the gene matches: 9. The V gene's germline CDR1 is MNHNY and CDR2 SVGAGI (reference sequence). The CDR3 is 14 residues long. In nucleotides, the CDR3 is TGTGCCAGCAGTAGCACCGACAGGGGTCGCGAGCAGTACTTC. Its protein product is CASSSTDRGREQYF.

The count of this clone is one. The CDR3 sequence: CASSLGGSSRDEQFF. In DNA form, the CDR3 reads TGTGCCAGCAGCTTAGGGGGGTCCTCGAGGGATGAGCAGTTCTTC. This chain joins TRBV11-3 and TRBJ2-1; D may match TRBD1 or TRBD2 (5 bases each). This CDR3 comprises 15 residues. The germline V gene has CDR1 SGHNT and CDR2 YENEEA. Trimming cost V 1 base and J 8 bases, with 15 bases left between them. Full variable domain (missing parts from reference TRBV11-3 and TRBJ2-1): EAGVVQSPRYKIIEKKQPVAFWCNPISGHNTLYWYLQNLGQGPELLIRYENEEAVDDSQLPKDRFSAERLKGVDSTLKIQPAELGDSAVYLCASSLGGSSRDEQFFGPGTRLTVL.

This clone has only a few counts. V usage is TRBV7-9 and J usage is TRBJ2-6; possibly TRBD2 for D (6 bases). The CDR3 has 16 residues. Trimming left V 5 bases short and J 0 bases short, with 11 bases between. Germline V lookup: CDR1 SEHNR, CDR2 FQNEAQ (reference sequence). CDR3: CASSVSGFSGANVLTF. The CDR3 coding sequence is TGTGCCAGCAGCGTTAGCGGATTCTCTGGGGCCAACGTCCTGACTTTC.

This clone was detected only a few times. The DNA for the CDR3 is TGTGCCAGCAGCTTACAGGAAGACACTGAAGCTTTCTTT. Protein sequence: CASSLQEDTEAFF. This chain uses TRBV7-9 with TRBJ1-1; D is uncertain. The CDR3 is 13 amino acids. Germline-derived CDR1 and CDR2 are SEHNR and FQNEAQ (reference sequence). Trimming shortened V by 2 bases and J by 3 bases, and 7 bases separated the two germline ends.

The rearrangement joins TRBV6-5 to TRBJ1-3, with TRBD1 as a possible D gene (5 bases). Germline-derived CDR1 and CDR2 are MNHEY and SVGAGI. This CDR3 is 15 amino acids long. With 2 bases removed from V and 3 bases from J, the gap between germline ends came to 11 bases. The CDR3 is CASSYGRVIGNTIYF. CDR3 sequence (DNA): TGTGCCAGCAGTTACGGCAGGGTTATTGGAAACACCATATATTTT.

The V call is TRBV18, the J call TRBJ2-5, with D uncertain. Per germline, CDR1 KGHSH and CDR2 LQKENI. V shed 0 bases and J shed 1 base, with 6 bases lying between them. This CDR3 spans 14 amino acids. The CDR3 region has the DNA TGTGCCAGCTCACCACCCCACGGCCAAGAGACCCAGTACTTC. Encoded protein: CASSPPHGQETQYF.

This rearrangement joins TRBV11-2 to TRBJ1-2, with D perhaps matching TRBD1 (6 bases). The V and J ends lost 0 bases and 5 bases respectively, with 16 bases between them. Germline V gene sequence: CDR1 SGHAT, CDR2 FQNNGV. This CDR3 is built from 16 residues. The CDR3, as DNA: TGTGCCAGCAGCTTAGATATAGTAGGGACACGTTATGGCTACACCTTC. Protein sequence: CASSLDIVGTRYGYTF.

The rearrangement uses TRBV6-5 and TRBJ2-7; D unresolved. The V end lost 0 bases, the J end lost 5 bases, and 17 bases lay between the germline ends. Germline values: CDR1 MNHEY, CDR2 SVGAGI. This CDR3 has 16 amino acids. The chain's CDR3 is CASSYSEYPPPHEQYF. CDR3 nucleotide sequence: TGTGCCAGCAGTTACTCGGAATACCCACCTCCCCACGAGCAGTACTTC.

The sample holds a few counts of this clone. This chain uses TRBV7-6 with TRBJ2-3; 9 bases fit TRBD2. The length of the CDR3 is 16 residues. Trimming took 1 base from V and 4 from J; bases not matched to a gene: 6. Germline V gene sequence: CDR1 SGHVS, CDR2 FNYEAQ. The CDR3 sequence: CASSLVGGRAPDTQYF. CDR3 sequence (DNA): TGTGCCAGCAGCTTAGTCGGCGGGAGGGCTCCAGATACGCAGTATTTT.

The chain links TRBV12-1 to TRBJ2-3; TRBD2, the table's D call, was not compared with the DNA. TRBV12-1 is a documented pseudogene. This CDR3 spans 15 amino acids. The CDR3 is CASSFYLRSTDTQYF. The CDR3 DNA follows: TGTGCCAGCAGCTTTTATTTGCGGAGCACAGATACGCAGTATTTT.

This clone was observed a few times. The chain combines TRBV2 with TRBJ2-1, with D perhaps TRBD1 (6 bases). This CDR3 is 14 amino acids long. Germline V CDR1 and CDR2: SNHLY, FYNNEI. Trimming left V 8 bases short and J 6 bases short, with 17 bases between. CDR3: CASFGRGVGNEQFF. For the CDR3, the DNA is TGTGCCAGCTTCGGCAGGGGAGTGGGCAATGAGCAGTTCTTC.

This clone was counted between two and nine times. The rearrangement uses TRBV9 and TRBJ2-3; D is perhaps TRBD1 or TRBD2 (5 bases each). Trimming removed 3 bases from V and 2 bases from J, with 13 bases in between. This CDR3 has 15 amino acids. Per the germline V gene, CDR1 is SGDLS and CDR2 is YYNGEE. CDR3 sequence: CASSAFGTYTDTQYF. CDR3 in DNA: TGTGCCAGCAGCGCCTTCGGGACCTACACAGATACGCAGTATTTT.

This chain connects TRBV7-2 to TRBJ1-2; unclear D gene. Trimming removed 1 base from V and 2 bases from J, with 11 bases in between. The CDR3 consists of 15 residues. Germline lookup yields CDR1 SGHTA and CDR2 FQGNSA. The CDR3 sequence: CASSLGPATNYGYTF. Here the CDR3 DNA reads TGTGCCAGCAGCTTAGGCCCAGCCACAAACTATGGCTACACCTTC.

CDR3 sequence reads: CASSQRGTLDFPYNEQFF. The CDR3 DNA sequence: TGCGCCAGCAGCCAAAGAGGGACACTAGATTTTCCCTACAATGAGCAGTTCTTC. This sequence joins TRBV5-1 and TRBJ2-1, with D tentatively TRBD1 (6 bases). V was clipped by 4 bases and J by 2 bases, with 22 bases between them. CDR1 is SGHRS and CDR2 is YFSETQ in the germline V gene. CDR3 length: 18 amino acids.

CDR3 DNA sequence: TGTGCCAGCAGTCCCACCGGTCTCTCCTACGAGCAGTACTTC. Translating it yields CASSPTGLSYEQYF. The chain couples TRBV27 to TRBJ2-7; D gene ambiguous. V lost 5 bases to trimming and J lost 0 bases, with 11 bases between them. Germline V gives CDR1 MNHEY, CDR2 SMNVEV (reference sequence). The length of the CDR3 is 14 residues.

This clone was counted a few times. The chain carries TRBV7-9 and TRBJ1-1; D ambiguous. CDR3 size: 13 residues. Deletions cut 1 base from V and 7 bases from J, with 10 bases between. Germline CDR1 and CDR2: SEHNR and FQNEAQ (reference sequence). The CDR3 reads CASSLGEEDEAFF. CDR3 nucleotide sequence: TGTGCCAGCAGCTTAGGCGAGGAAGATGAAGCTTTCTTT.